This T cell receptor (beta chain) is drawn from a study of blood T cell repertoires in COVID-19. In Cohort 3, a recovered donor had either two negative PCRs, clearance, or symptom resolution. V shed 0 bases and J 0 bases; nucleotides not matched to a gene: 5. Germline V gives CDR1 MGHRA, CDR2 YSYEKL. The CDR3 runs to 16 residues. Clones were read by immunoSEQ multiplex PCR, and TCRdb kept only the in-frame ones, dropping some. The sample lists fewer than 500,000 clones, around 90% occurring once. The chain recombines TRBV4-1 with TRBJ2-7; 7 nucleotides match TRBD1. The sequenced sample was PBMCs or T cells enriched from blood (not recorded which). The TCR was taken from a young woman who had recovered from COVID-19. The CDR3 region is CASSQEGGTSSYEQYF. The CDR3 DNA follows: TGCGCCAGCAGCCAAGAAGGGGGCACGAGCTCCTACGAGCAGTACTTC.